The entry below describes one T cell receptor beta chain. This CDR3 has 13 amino acids. Germline CDR1 reads SGHKS; CDR2 reads YYEKEE (reference sequence). Trimming took off 1 base at V and 2 bases at J, with 7 bases between the two ends. Using immunoSEQ multiplex PCR, the repertoire was profiled, and TCRdb retains in-frame clones only, with some absent. Found here are about 120,000 clones, 75% to 90% of them singletons; the top ten hold roughly 4.4%. The data belong to a study of blood T cell repertoires in COVID-19. Study information: Samples of COVID-19 (acute and convalescent) were obtained from the United States, Italy and Spain. T cells, B-cell-depleted T cells, or PBMCs provided the cDNA or gDNA that served as material.

The sample comprised peripheral blood. The chain uses TRBV5-5 and TRBJ2-7; D gene uncertain. The TCR sequence derives from a woman in her forties or fifties with acute or convalescent COVID-19. The CDR3 DNA reads as TGTGCCAGCAGCTTGAACGGAGCCTACGAGCAGTACTTC. Amino acids: CASSLNGAYEQYF.